The clone carrying this T cell receptor beta chain has just a few counts. Germline loops: CDR1 MGHDK, CDR2 SYGVNS. CDR3 size: 14 residues. J was trimmed by 7 bases and V by 4 bases; bases with no gene match: 8. This entry belongs to a study of shared clonotypes between healthy human individuals. Assay execution took place at the deep level. Libraries were prepared by immunoSEQ multiplex PCR; TCRdb keeps only in-frame clonotypes and omits some of them. The sample lists hundreds of thousands of clones; 74% were seen once. The chain recombines TRBV25-1 with TRBJ1-1, with 8 bases lining up with TRBD1. The sequencing sample was made of memory CD4+ T cells sorted from blood. The subset denotes: CD45RA-negative fraction. This sequence was found in a woman in her twenties or thirties in good health. In nucleotides, the CDR3 is TGTGCCAGCAGTGCTACAGGGGGTGGAGGTGAAGCTTTCTTT. Translation: CASSATGGGGEAFF.